This T cell receptor beta chain was recorded in a study of circulating CD8 cells and anti-PD-1 response in melanoma. Germline V CDR1 and CDR2: DFQATT, SNEGSKA (reference sequence). CDR3 length: 14 residues. Trimming removed 0 bases at V and 3 bases at J, with 9 bases between. Each library started from around 14 ng of total RNA using the QIAseq Immune Repertoire TCR panel. TCRdb passed the reads through MiXCR, listing each CDR3 protein once. The table includes 300 to 450 distinct CDR3 sequences, 9% to 15% detected once. Sorting of live CD3+CD8+TCRalphabeta+ cells by PD-1 and/or TIGIT gave four subsets. Overall study results and limits: At M1, fewer than 8% of TRB clonotypes appeared in multiple subsets. Experiments were generally run without replicates.

By proportion, this clonotype is large. The antigen remains undetermined. This receptor was taken from a human donor with melanoma. The donor label of this sample is uncertain. Some clones in this sample may be carry-over from other donors' samples. Sequencing was performed on CD8+ T cells from PBMCs, taken at baseline or after one month of anti-PD-1 therapy (not recorded which). This chain joins TRBV20-1 and TRBJ2-1; D is undetermined. The CDR3 sequence is CSARDGRDYNEQFF. CDR3 coding DNA: TGCAGTGCTAGAGATGGAAGGGACTACAATGAGCAGTTCTTC.